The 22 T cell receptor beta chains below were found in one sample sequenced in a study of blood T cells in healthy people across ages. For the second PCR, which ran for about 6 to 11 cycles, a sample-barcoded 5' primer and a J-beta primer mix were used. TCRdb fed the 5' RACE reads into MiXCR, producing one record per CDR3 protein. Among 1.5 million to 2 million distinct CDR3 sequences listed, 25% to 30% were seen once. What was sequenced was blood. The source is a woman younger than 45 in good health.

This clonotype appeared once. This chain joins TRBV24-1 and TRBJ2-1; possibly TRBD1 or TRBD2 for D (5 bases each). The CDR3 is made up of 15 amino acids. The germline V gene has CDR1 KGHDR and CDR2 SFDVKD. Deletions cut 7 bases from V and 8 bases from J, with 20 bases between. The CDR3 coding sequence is TGTGCCACCAGGTCTAGCCTTACCTGGGGCGATGAGCAGTTCTTC. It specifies CATRSSLTWGDEQFF.

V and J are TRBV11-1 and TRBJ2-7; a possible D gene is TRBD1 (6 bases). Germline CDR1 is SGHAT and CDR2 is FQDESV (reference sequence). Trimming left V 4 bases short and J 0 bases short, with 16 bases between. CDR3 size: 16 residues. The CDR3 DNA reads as TGTGCCAGCAGCTCACCAGGGGCTCCAAGCTCCTACGAGCAGTACTTC. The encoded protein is CASSSPGAPSSYEQYF.

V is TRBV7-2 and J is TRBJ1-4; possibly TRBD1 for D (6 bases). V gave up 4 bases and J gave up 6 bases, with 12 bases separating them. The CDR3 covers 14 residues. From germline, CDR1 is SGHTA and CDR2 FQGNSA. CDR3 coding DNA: TGTGCCAGCAGCTATGGACAGTGGGATGAAAAACTGTTTTTT. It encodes CASSYGQWDEKLFF.

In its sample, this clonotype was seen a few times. CDR3 amino acids: CASSQESGLATSYNEQFF. Here the CDR3 DNA reads TGCGCCAGCAGCCAAGAATCGGGACTAGCTACCTCCTACAATGAGCAGTTCTTC. J is TRBJ2-1 and V is TRBV4-1, with 9 bases fitting TRBD2. The CDR3 has 18 amino acids. The V gene's germline CDR1 is MGHRA and CDR2 YSYEKL. V was pared by 0 bases and J by 0 bases, with 6 bases of the junction left unmatched.

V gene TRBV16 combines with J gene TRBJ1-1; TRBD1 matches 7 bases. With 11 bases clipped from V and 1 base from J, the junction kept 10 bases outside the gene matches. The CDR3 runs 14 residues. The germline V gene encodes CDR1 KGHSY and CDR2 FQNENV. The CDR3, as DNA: TGTGCCGTCCAAGGGACAGTGGAGAACACTGAAGCTTTCTTT. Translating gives CAVQGTVENTEAFF.

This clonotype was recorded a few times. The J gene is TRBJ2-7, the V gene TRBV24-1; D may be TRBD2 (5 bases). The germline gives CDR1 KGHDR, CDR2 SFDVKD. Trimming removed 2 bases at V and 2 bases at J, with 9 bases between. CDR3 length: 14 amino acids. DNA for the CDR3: TGTGCCACCAGTGATTCCGGGAAAACCTACGAGCAGTACTTC. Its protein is CATSDSGKTYEQYF.

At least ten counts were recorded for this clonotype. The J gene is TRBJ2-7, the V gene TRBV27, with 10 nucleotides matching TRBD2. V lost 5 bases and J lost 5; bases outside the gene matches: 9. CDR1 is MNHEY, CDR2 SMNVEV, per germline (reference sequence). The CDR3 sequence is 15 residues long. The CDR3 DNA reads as TGTGCCAGCAGTCATAAGCGGGGGGGCTCTGACGAGCAGTACTTC. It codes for CASSHKRGGSDEQYF.

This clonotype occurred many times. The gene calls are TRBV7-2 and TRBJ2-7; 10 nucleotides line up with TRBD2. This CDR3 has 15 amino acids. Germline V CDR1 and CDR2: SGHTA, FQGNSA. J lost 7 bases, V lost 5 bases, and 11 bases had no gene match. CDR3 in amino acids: CASSPPLAGVQEQYF. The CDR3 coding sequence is TGTGCCAGCAGCCCCCCTCTAGCGGGAGTACAAGAGCAGTACTTC.

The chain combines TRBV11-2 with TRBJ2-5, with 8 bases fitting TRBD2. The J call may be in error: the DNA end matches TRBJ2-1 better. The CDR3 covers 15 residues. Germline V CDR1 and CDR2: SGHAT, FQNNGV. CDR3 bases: TGTGCCAGCAGCTTAAACCGGGGGGGACAAGAGACCCAGTTCTTC. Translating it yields CASSLNRGGQETQFF.

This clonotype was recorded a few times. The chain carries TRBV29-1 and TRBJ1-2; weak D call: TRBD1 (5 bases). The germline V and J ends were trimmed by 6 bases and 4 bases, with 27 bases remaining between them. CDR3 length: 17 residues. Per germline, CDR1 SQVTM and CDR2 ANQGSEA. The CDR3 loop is CSVPIPQEGGVGYGYTF. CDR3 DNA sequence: TGCAGCGTCCCGATTCCACAGGAAGGAGGGGTAGGCTATGGCTACACCTTC. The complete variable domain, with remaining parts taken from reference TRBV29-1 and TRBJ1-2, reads SAVISQKPSRDICQRGTSLTIQCQVDSQVTMMFWYRQQPGQSLTLIATANQGSEATYESGFVIDKFPISRPNLTFSTLTVSNMSPEDSSIYLCSVPIPQEGGVGYGYTFGSGTRLTVV.

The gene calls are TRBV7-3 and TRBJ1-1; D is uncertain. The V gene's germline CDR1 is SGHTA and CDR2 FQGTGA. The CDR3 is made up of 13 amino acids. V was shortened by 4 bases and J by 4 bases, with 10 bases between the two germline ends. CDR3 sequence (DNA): TGTGCCAGCAGCTCCCAGAGAGGCACTGAAGCTTTCTTT. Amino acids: CASSSQRGTEAFF.

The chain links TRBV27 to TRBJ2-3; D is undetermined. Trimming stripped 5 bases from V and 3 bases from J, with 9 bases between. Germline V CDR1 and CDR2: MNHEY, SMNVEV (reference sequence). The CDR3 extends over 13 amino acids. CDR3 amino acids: CASSPMGTDTQYF. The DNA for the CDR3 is TGTGCCAGCAGTCCGATGGGAACAGATACGCAGTATTTT.

CDR3 sequence (DNA): TGTGCCAGCCCAAGCTCTCAGCGGGGCCTCCTGGGGACCGGGGAGCTGTTTTTT. Protein: CASPSSQRGLLGTGELFF. This chain links TRBV7-9 with TRBJ2-2; TRBD2 agrees at 7 bases. In germline, CDR1 is SEHNR, CDR2 FQNEAQ (reference sequence). V dropped 8 bases and J dropped 5; count of bases not matched to a gene: 20. The CDR3 is made up of 18 amino acids.

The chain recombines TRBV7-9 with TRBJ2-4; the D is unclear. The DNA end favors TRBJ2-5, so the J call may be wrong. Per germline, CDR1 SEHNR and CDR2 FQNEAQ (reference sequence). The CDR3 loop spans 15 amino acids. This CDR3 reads CASSSMGGSQETQYF. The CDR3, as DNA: TGTGCCAGCAGCTCCATGGGCGGCAGCCAAGAGACCCAGTACTTC.

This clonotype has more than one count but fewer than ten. The CDR3 sequence is CSAGRSGQSPLHF. CDR3 coding DNA: TGCAGTGCTGGTCGATCGGGGCAATCACCCCTCCACTTT. The V and J genes are TRBV20-1 and TRBJ1-6, with a weak D call TRBD1 (5 bases). From germline, CDR1 is DFQATT and CDR2 SNEGSKA (reference sequence). The CDR3 runs to 13 residues. V was cut by 5 bases and J by 10 bases, with 15 bases left in between.

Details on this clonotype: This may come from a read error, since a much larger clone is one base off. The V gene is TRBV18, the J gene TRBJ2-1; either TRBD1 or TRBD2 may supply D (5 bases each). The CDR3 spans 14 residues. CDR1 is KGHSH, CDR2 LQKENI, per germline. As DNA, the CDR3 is TGTGTCAGCTCACCGGGGCGGAGCTACAATGAGCAGTTCTTC. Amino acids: CVSSPGRSYNEQFF.

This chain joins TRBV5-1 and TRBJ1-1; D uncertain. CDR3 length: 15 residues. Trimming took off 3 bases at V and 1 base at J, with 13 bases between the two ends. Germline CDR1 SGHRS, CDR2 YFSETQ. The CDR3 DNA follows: TGCGCCAGCAGCTCCATGGGTGGAGGGAACACTGAAGCTTTCTTT. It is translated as CASSSMGGGNTEAFF.

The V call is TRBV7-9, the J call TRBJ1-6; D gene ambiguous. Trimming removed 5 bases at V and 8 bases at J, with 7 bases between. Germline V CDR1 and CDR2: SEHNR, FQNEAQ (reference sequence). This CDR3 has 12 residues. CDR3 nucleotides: TGTGCCAGCAGCCCCGTCGATTCACCCCTCCACTTT. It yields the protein CASSPVDSPLHF.

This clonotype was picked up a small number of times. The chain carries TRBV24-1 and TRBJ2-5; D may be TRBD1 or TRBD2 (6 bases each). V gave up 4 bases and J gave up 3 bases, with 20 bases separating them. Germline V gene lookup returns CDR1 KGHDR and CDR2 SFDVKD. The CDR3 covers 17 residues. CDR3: CATSEGGRRAGEETQYF. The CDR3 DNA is TGTGCCACCAGTGAAGGGGGGCGCAGGGCCGGGGAAGAGACCCAGTACTTC.

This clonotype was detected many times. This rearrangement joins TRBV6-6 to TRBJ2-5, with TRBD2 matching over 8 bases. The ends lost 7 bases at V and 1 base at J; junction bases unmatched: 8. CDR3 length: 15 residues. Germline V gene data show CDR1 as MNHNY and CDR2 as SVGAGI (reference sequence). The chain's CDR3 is CASNQAGESQETQYF. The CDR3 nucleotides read TGTGCCAGCAATCAAGCGGGGGAAAGCCAAGAGACCCAGTACTTC.

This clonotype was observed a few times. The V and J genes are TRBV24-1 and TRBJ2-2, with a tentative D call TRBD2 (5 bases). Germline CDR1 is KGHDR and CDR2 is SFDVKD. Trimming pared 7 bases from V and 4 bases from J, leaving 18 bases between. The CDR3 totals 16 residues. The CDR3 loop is CATSDTPGTRTGELFF. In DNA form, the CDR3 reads TGTGCCACCAGCGATACTCCGGGAACCCGCACCGGGGAGCTGTTTTTT.

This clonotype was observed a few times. CDR3 protein: CASSRARAGNTEAFF. The CDR3 nucleotides are TGTGCCAGCAGCCGCGCCCGGGCCGGGAACACTGAAGCTTTCTTT. The rearrangement uses TRBV7-9 and TRBJ1-1; no clear D gene. Germline assignment: CDR1 SEHNR and CDR2 FQNEAQ (reference sequence). Trimming stripped 5 bases from V and 1 base from J, with 14 bases between. This CDR3 is built from 15 residues.